The source of this T cell receptor (beta chain) is a study of blood T cell repertoires in COVID-19. Sequencing was performed with immunoSEQ multiplex PCR; in TCRdb, only in-frame clones are kept and a portion is missing. The sample has under 100,000 clones, 82% seen once. This CDR3 spans 15 amino acids. V lost 4 bases and J lost 2, with 12 bases in between. Germline lookup yields CDR1 SNHLY and CDR2 FYNNEI. Sequenced: peripheral blood. This rearrangement joins TRBV2 to TRBJ1-3; perhaps TRBD1 as D (6 bases). This TCR was recovered from a man aged 60 to 75 with acute or convalescent COVID-19. This CDR3 is CASSGGTRTGNTIYF. CDR3 bases: TGTGCCAGCAGTGGGGGGACACGAACTGGAAACACCATATATTTT.